Below, 30 T cell receptor beta chains from the same sample are listed, as sequenced in a study of vaccination effects on CD4 cells after COVID-19. Profiled with immunoSEQ multiplex PCR; TCRdb holds only in-frame clones, not every one. The table records some 34,000 clones, almost 85% of them present only once. The antigens for these receptors are not known. Expansion with viral peptide pools was applied to antigen-specific CD4+ T cells by the ViraFEST assay prior to sequencing. When more than 9 days of culture had elapsed, CD4+ T cells were isolated. Subjects were given two BNT162b2 or mRNA-1273 vaccine doses. Here the sequenced sample was CD4+ T cells from PBMCs cultured with HCoV-NL63 spike peptides, taken after COVID-19 vaccination. Source of these receptors: a human donor who received a COVID-19 vaccine. Some clones in this sample may be carry-over from other donors' samples.

The rearrangement links TRBV29-1 to TRBJ1-2; 8 bases align to TRBD1. Trimming cost V 0 bases and J 5 bases; bases outside gene matches: 5. In germline, CDR1 is SQVTM, CDR2 ANQGSEA. The CDR3 sequence is 14 residues long. This CDR3 is CSVEDQGARYGYTF. CDR3 coding DNA: TGCAGCGTTGAAGACCAGGGGGCGCGGTATGGCTACACCTTC.

The chain employs TRBV6-5 and TRBJ2-1; the match to TRBD2 covers 8 bases. The CDR3 loop spans 14 amino acids. Germline V gives CDR1 MNHEY, CDR2 SVGAGI. V trimming: 10 bases; J trimming: 6 bases; junction bases outside the gene matches: 11. The CDR3 bases are TGTGCCAAGAAGGAGCGGGGGTTCCGCAATGAGCAGTTCTTC. It specifies CAKKERGFRNEQFF.

The rearrangement uses TRBV6-5 and TRBJ1-5; D gene ambiguous. The CDR3 is 15 residues long. The germline gives CDR1 MNHEY, CDR2 SVGAGI. Trimming removed 7 bases at V and 4 bases at J, with 17 bases between. The CDR3 nucleotides read TGTGCCAGCATCGTGAGTCCGGTGGGTAATCAGCCCCAGCATTTT. As protein: CASIVSPVGNQPQHF.

V and J are TRBV16 and TRBJ1-4; D gene ambiguous. CDR3 length: 13 residues. Between the trimmed V and J ends, which lost 7 bases and 0 bases, there was a span of 6 bases. Germline V gives CDR1 KGHSY, CDR2 FQNENV. The CDR3: CASNRATNEKLFF. The CDR3 coding sequence is TGTGCCAGCAACAGAGCAACTAATGAAAAACTGTTTTTT. The whole variable domain, filled in from reference TRBV16 and TRBJ1-4, reads GEEVAQTPKHLVRGEGQKAKLYCAPIKGHSYVFWYQQVLKNEFKFLISFQNENVFDETGMPKERFSAKCLPNSPCSLEIQATKLEDSAVYFCASNRATNEKLFFGSGTQLSVL.

This rearrangement joins TRBV4-1 to TRBJ1-5, with D perhaps TRBD1 (6 bases). Germline V gene data show CDR1 as MGHRA and CDR2 as YSYEKL. Trimming left V 4 bases short and J 0 bases short, with 16 bases between. CDR3 length: 17 amino acids. The CDR3 spells CASSRSGQSYSNQPQHF. The CDR3 bases are TGCGCCAGCAGCCGTTCGGGACAATCGTATAGCAATCAGCCCCAGCATTTT.

The chain combines TRBV10-3 with TRBJ1-2, with D unresolved. Per germline, CDR1 ENHRY and CDR2 SYGVKD. This CDR3 is 14 amino acids long. V was clipped by 10 bases and J by 4 bases, with 19 bases between them. CDR3 in DNA: TGTGCCACCCAAGGAGGGAGCGATCTCTATGGCTACACCTTC. It encodes CATQGGSDLYGYTF.

V is TRBV3-1 (or the pseudogene TRBV3-2) and J is TRBJ1-2, with TRBD1 matching over 8 bases. CDR3 length: 14 residues. Germline V lookup: CDR1 LGHDT, CDR2 YNNKEL (reference sequence). With 0 bases clipped from V and 5 bases from J, the junction kept 2 bases outside the gene matches. CDR3 sequence: CASSQEGTGYGYTF. DNA for the CDR3: TGTGCCAGCAGCCAAGAAGGGACAGGATATGGCTACACCTTC.

This rearrangement joins TRBV2 to TRBJ2-3; D is perhaps TRBD1 or TRBD2 (6 bases each). V lost 7 bases and J lost 0, with 14 bases in between. CDR1 SNHLY and CDR2 FYNNEI come from the germline V gene. The CDR3 extends over 15 amino acids. CDR3 residues: CASTRGPRSTDTQYF. The CDR3 coding sequence is TGTGCCAGCACTCGGGGGCCCCGGAGCACAGATACGCAGTATTTT.

The rearrangement joins TRBV10-3 to TRBJ1-2; TRBD1 might be the D (6 bases). With 6 bases removed from V and 3 bases from J, the gap between germline ends came to 14 bases. The CDR3 is 14 amino acids. The germline CDR1 and CDR2 sequences are ENHRY and SYGVKD. The CDR3 is CAISTGSVDYGYTF. The DNA of the CDR3 is TGTGCCATCAGCACAGGGTCGGTGGACTATGGCTACACCTTC.

This clone was recorded a few times. The chain couples TRBV2 to TRBJ1-5; unclear D gene. Germline-derived CDR1 and CDR2 are SNHLY and FYNNEI. The CDR3 is made up of 13 amino acids. Trimming removed 6 bases from V and 7 bases from J, with 13 bases in between. The CDR3 loop is CASRPNENQPQHF. The CDR3 DNA follows: TGTGCCAGCAGGCCCAATGAAAACCAGCCCCAGCATTTT.

The V gene is TRBV18, the J gene TRBJ1-1; maybe TRBD1 (5 bases). Germline V gives CDR1 KGHSH, CDR2 LQKENI. V was pared by 3 bases and J by 3 bases, with 8 bases between. CDR3 length: 13 residues. Here the CDR3 reads CASSPDIYTEAFF. The CDR3, as DNA: TGTGCCAGCTCACCGGACATATACACTGAAGCTTTCTTT.

The table lists this clone with a count of one. This chain joins TRBV7-9 and TRBJ1-1; the match to TRBD1 covers 10 bases. The CDR3 is 15 residues long. V shed 3 bases, J shed 5 bases, and the junction held 6 bases outside the gene matches. Germline CDR1 reads SEHNR; CDR2 reads FQNEAQ (reference sequence). CDR3 region: CASSLQTGGRTEAFF. The CDR3 region has the DNA TGTGCCAGCAGCTTGCAGACAGGGGGCCGTACTGAAGCTTTCTTT.

CDR3 protein: CASQTRTGVNEQFF. The CDR3 DNA is TGTGCTAGCCAGACGAGGACAGGGGTCAATGAGCAGTTCTTC. This sequence joins TRBV12-5 and TRBJ2-1, with TRBD1 identical over 9 bases. Germline CDR1 reads LGHNT; CDR2 reads FRNRAP. J was trimmed by 6 bases and V by 9 bases; bases with no gene match: 9. The CDR3 has 14 amino acids.

The chain joins TRBV28 to TRBJ1-5; D call uncertain. The ends were cut back, 2 bases at V and 1 base at J, with 15 bases in the middle. Germline values: CDR1 MDHEN, CDR2 SYDVKM. The length of the CDR3 is 17 residues. The CDR3: CASSLQTWGKSNQPQHF. CDR3 DNA sequence: TGTGCCAGCAGTTTACAGACGTGGGGTAAAAGCAATCAGCCCCAGCATTTT.

The rearrangement uses TRBV5-1 and TRBJ2-1; 7 bases agree with TRBD2. The CDR3 spans 18 residues. The germline V gene has CDR1 SGHRS and CDR2 YFSETQ. Trimming took 3 bases from V and 7 from J; bases not matched to a gene: 19. CDR3 residues: CASSSQISPRVAGNEQFF. The CDR3 DNA reads as TGCGCCAGCAGCTCCCAGATCTCACCCCGGGTAGCGGGTAATGAGCAGTTCTTC. Full variable domain (missing parts from reference TRBV5-1 and TRBJ2-1): KAGVTQTPRYLIKTRGQQVTLSCSPISGHRSVSWYQQTPGQGLQFLFEYFSETQRNKGNFPGRFSGRQFSNSRSEMNVSTLELGDSALYLCASSSQISPRVAGNEQFFGPGTRLTVL.

The CDR3 DNA reads TGTGCCAGCAGCCCAACCGGGACCCTGCGTGGCTACACCTTC. It codes for CASSPTGTLRGYTF. The gene calls are TRBV7-9 and TRBJ1-2; D perhaps matches TRBD1 (5 bases). Germline V gives CDR1 SEHNR, CDR2 FQNEAQ (reference sequence). Trimming stripped 5 bases from V and 7 bases from J, with 17 bases between. CDR3 length: 14 amino acids.

This chain's CDR3 is CASSLMAGAVQETQYF. CDR3 DNA sequence: TGTGCCAGCAGCTTGATGGCGGGGGCCGTCCAAGAGACCCAGTACTTC. The chain links TRBV5-4 to TRBJ2-5, with D possibly being TRBD2 (7 bases). V was shortened by 1 base and J by 1 base, with 14 bases between the two germline ends. The CDR3 consists of 16 residues. Germline-derived CDR1 and CDR2 are SGHNT and YYREEE (reference sequence). The full variable domain, completed using reference TRBV5-4 and TRBJ2-5, is ETGVTQSPTHLIKTRGQQVTLRCSSQSGHNTVSWYQQALGQGPQFIFQYYREEENGRGNFPPRFSGLQFPNYSSELNVNALELDDSALYLCASSLMAGAVQETQYFGPGTRLLVL.

The chain employs TRBV6-2 or TRBV6-3 and TRBJ1-5; TRBD1 aligns across 8 bases. Germline CDR1 and CDR2: MNHEY and SVGEGT. V shed 4 bases and J 3 bases; nucleotides not matched to a gene: 5. The CDR3 has 15 amino acids. The CDR3 sequence is CASSSTGGNNQPQHF. CDR3 bases: TGTGCCAGCAGTTCAACAGGGGGAAACAATCAGCCCCAGCATTTT.

The chain recombines TRBV2 with TRBJ1-6; 8 positions match TRBD1. Germline CDR1 reads SNHLY; CDR2 reads FYNNEI. Trimming at V came to 6 bases and at J to 5 bases, leaving 3 bases not matched to a gene. This CDR3 is built from 14 residues. The CDR3 nucleotides read TGTGCCAGCAGGAGGACAGGGAATAATTCACCCCTCCACTTT. Protein sequence: CASRRTGNNSPLHF.

This clone was seen only a few times. The V and J genes are TRBV5-1 and TRBJ1-1; a weak D match, TRBD1 (5 bases). V lost 5 bases and J lost 7, with 12 bases in between. From germline, CDR1 is SGHRS and CDR2 YFSETQ. The CDR3 length is 12 residues. The CDR3 bases are TGCGCCAGCAGATCAGAGGGGAGTGAAGCTTTCTTT. This gives the protein CASRSEGSEAFF.

The chain recombines TRBV3-1 (or the pseudogene TRBV3-2) with TRBJ1-5, with D maybe TRBD1 (6 bases). The CDR3 length is 15 residues. Trimming left V 4 bases short and J 2 bases short, with 12 bases between. The germline CDR1 and CDR2 sequences are LGHDT and YNNKEL (reference sequence). The CDR3 DNA reads as TGTGCCAGCAGCCTCGGGGGGGGCGGCAATCAGCCCCAGCATTTT. Its translation: CASSLGGGGNQPQHF.

The chain is built from TRBV7-2 and TRBJ1-2; TRBD1 matches at 8 bases. V shed 0 bases and J 5 bases; nucleotides not matched to a gene: 5. Germline CDR1 and CDR2: SGHTA and FQGNSA. The CDR3 consists of 15 residues. The CDR3 DNA reads as TGTGCCAGCAGCTTAGCCCAGGGGGCGCGGTATGGCTACACCTTC. Its translation is CASSLAQGARYGYTF.

V gene TRBV6-4 combines with J gene TRBJ2-3; TRBD2 matches 8 bases. CDR1 is MRHNA and CDR2 is SNTAGT in the germline V gene. The CDR3 totals 15 residues. V was pared by 6 bases and J by 5 bases, with 10 bases of the junction left unmatched. In DNA, the CDR3 is TGTGCCAGCAGGAGGAGCGGGGGCAGGGGAGATACGCAGTATTTT. Protein product: CASRRSGGRGDTQYF.

The CDR3 DNA reads TGTGCCAGCAGCCACGGATGGACCGGGACAGATTACGGAAACACCATATATTTT. This sequence encodes CASSHGWTGTDYGNTIYF. The chain combines TRBV5-5 with TRBJ1-3; 7 bases match TRBD1. This CDR3 has 18 residues. Germline V gene lookup returns CDR1 SGHKS and CDR2 YYEKEE (reference sequence). J lost 4 bases, V lost 4 bases, and 17 bases had no gene match.

V usage is TRBV7-9 and J usage is TRBJ1-2; 7 nucleotides align to TRBD1. The CDR3 consists of 13 residues. The germline V gene encodes CDR1 SEHNR and CDR2 FQNEAQ (reference sequence). V gave up 3 bases and J gave up 7 bases; unmatched junction bases: 5. CDR3 nucleotide sequence: TGTGCCAGCAGCTTCCGGGACAGTACTGGCTACACCTTC. Its protein product is CASSFRDSTGYTF.

The V gene is TRBV3-1 (or the pseudogene TRBV3-2), the J gene TRBJ2-1, with 12 bases that match TRBD2. Per the germline V gene, CDR1 is LGHDT and CDR2 is YNNKEL (reference sequence). CDR3 size: 15 residues. J was trimmed by 6 bases and V by 2 bases; bases with no gene match: 2. CDR3 sequence (DNA): TGTGCCAGCAGCCAACCTAGCGGGGGGGGCAATGAGCAGTTCTTC. Translating gives CASSQPSGGGNEQFF.

The V gene is TRBV28, the J gene TRBJ2-5; a weak D match, TRBD2 (6 bases). Germline V CDR1 and CDR2: MDHEN, SYDVKM. Trimming pared 7 bases from V and 9 bases from J, leaving 12 bases between. The length of the CDR3 is 11 residues. In DNA, the CDR3 is TGTGCCAGCACCCTTCGGGGGTCCCAGTACTTC. Its translation: CASTLRGSQYF.

This chain links TRBV28 with TRBJ1-6; the D is unclear. Trimming stripped 6 bases from V and 0 bases from J, with 12 bases between. The CDR3 is made up of 16 amino acids. The germline CDR1 and CDR2 sequences are MDHEN and SYDVKM. The CDR3 is CASSSSTSSYNSPLHF. As DNA, the CDR3 is TGTGCCAGCAGCTCGAGTACCAGCTCCTATAATTCACCCCTCCACTTT. Full variable domain (rest looked up from reference TRBV28 and TRBJ1-6): DVKVTQSSRYLVKRTGEKVFLECVQDMDHENMFWYRQDPGLGLRLIYFSYDVKMKEKGDIPEGYSVSREKKERFSLILESASTNQTSMYLCASSSSTSSYNSPLHFGNGTRLTVT.

This clone appeared a few times. The rearrangement links TRBV7-3 to TRBJ2-7, with 10 bases aligning to TRBD1. This CDR3 region has 16 residues. Trimming cost V 4 bases and J 1 base; bases outside gene matches: 7. Germline values: CDR1 SGHTA, CDR2 FQGTGA. The CDR3 reads CASSYPRDRGSYEQYV. In DNA form, the CDR3 reads TGTGCCAGCAGCTATCCTCGGGACAGGGGATCCTACGAGCAGTACGTC.

This chain joins TRBV10-1 and TRBJ2-5, with 7 bases fitting TRBD2. Germline V gives CDR1 WNHNN, CDR2 SYGVQD (reference sequence). Germline trimming cut 11 bases from V and 8 bases from J; bases unmatched to any gene: 17. The CDR3 has 14 amino acids. In DNA form, the CDR3 reads TGCGCCTCCCATCGACTCCAGCGGGGTTACACCCAGTACTTC. Protein product: CASHRLQRGYTQYF.